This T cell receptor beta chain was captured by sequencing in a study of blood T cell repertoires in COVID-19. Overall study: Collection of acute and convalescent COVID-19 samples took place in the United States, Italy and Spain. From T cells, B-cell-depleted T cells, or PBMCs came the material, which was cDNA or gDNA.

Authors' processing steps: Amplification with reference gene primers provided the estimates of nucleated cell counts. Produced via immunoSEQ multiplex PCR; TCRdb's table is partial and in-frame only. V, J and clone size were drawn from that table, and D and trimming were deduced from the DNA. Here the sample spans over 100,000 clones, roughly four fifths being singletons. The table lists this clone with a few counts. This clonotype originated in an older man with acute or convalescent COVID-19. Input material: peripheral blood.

The chain's CDR3 is CASRETGTGYTF. The CDR3 DNA is TGTGCCAGCAGGGAGACAGGCACTGGCTACACCTTC. The rearrangement uses TRBV2 and TRBJ1-2; possibly TRBD1 for D (6 bases). Germline CDR1 SNHLY, CDR2 FYNNEI. The CDR3 contains 12 residues. The V end lost 6 bases, the J end lost 7 bases, and 12 bases lay between the germline ends. The full variable domain, with the rest looked up from reference TRBV2 and TRBJ1-2, is EPEVTQTPSHQVTQMGQEVILRCVPISNHLYFYWYRQILGQKVEFLVSFYNNEISEKSEIFDDQFSVERPDGSNFTLKIRSTKLEDSAMYFCASRETGTGYTFGSGTRLTVV.